What follows is one T cell receptor beta chain and its context. Sequenced by immunoSEQ multiplex PCR; TCRdb stores in-frame clones only, minus some. The data show roughly 220,000 clones, with 80% to 85% seen just once and around 8% held by the top ten. In Seattle, patients joined the study during active infection and were tracked longitudinally. The sample belongs to a study of blood T cell repertoires in COVID-19. Germline lookup yields CDR1 SEHNR and CDR2 FQNEAQ (reference sequence). Between the trimmed V and J ends, which lost 1 base and 0 bases, there was a span of 9 bases. The CDR3 extends over 15 amino acids.

Sequenced input: peripheral blood. This TCR was sampled from an elderly woman with COVID-19, enrolled during active disease. The chain has TRBV7-9 and TRBJ2-5, with a weak D call TRBD2 (6 bases). The DNA of the CDR3 is TGTGCCAGCAGCTTAGTCGCGGGATACCAAGAGACCCAGTACTTC. It codes for CASSLVAGYQETQYF.